This T cell receptor beta chain was sequenced during a study of blood T cell repertoires in COVID-19. On the study more broadly: The United States, Italy and Spain supplied acute and convalescent COVID-19 samples. Nucleic acid was either cDNA or gDNA, and it came from T cells, B-cell-depleted T cells, or PBMCs.

V trimming: 4 bases; J trimming: 8 bases; junction bases outside the gene matches: 3. The CDR3 is 14 residues long. The germline V gene has CDR1 MRHNA and CDR2 SNTAGT. Methods used by the authors: How many nucleated cells were present was estimated from reference gene primer amplification. Produced via immunoSEQ multiplex PCR; TCRdb's table is partial and in-frame only. V and J calls and clone size are copied from that table; D and trimming were computed from the DNA. This repertoire shows approximately 320,000 clones, roughly 85% found once; its top ten account for approximately 7.9%. This clone was detected once.

This TCR was recovered from a human donor in a cohort sampled during active COVID-19. The chain combines TRBV6-4 with TRBJ2-1; the match to TRBD2 covers 12 bases. The specimen was peripheral blood. The CDR3 bases are TGTGCCAGCAGTGCTAGCGGGGGGGGTTATGAGCAGTTCTTC. It translates to CASSASGGGYEQFF.